The sequence of this TCR beta chain was determined in a study of cytomegalovirus exposure and HLA in healthy donors. Findings and caveats of the study: Researchers catalogued some 160 TCR beta chains as cytomegalovirus-associated.

CDR1 and CDR2 from the germline V gene are SEHNR and FQNEAQ (reference sequence). V dropped 2 bases and J dropped 1; count of bases not matched to a gene: 10. This CDR3 is 17 amino acids long. Primers: 60 Vbeta forward and 13 Jbeta reverse. Assay: immunoSEQ multiplex PCR; the TCRdb copy retains only in-frame clones and omits some. The repertoire includes 66,000 or so clones, 70% to 90% of them detected once, and around 1.5% sits in the top ten. As concerns this clone: Antigen unknown. No conserved phenylalanine or tryptophan is present at the end of the CDR3, so a read error is the likely explanation.

This rearrangement joins TRBV7-9 to TRBJ1-2, with 7 bases aligning to TRBD1. The sequenced sample was PBMCs. This TCR derives from a man aged 25 to 45 in good health and CMV-seropositive. The CDR3 region has the DNA TGTGCCAGCAGCTTAACAGGACAGGAGGCAAGTAACTATGGCTACACCCTC. Its translation is CASSLTGQEASNYGYTL.